Shown below are 14 T cell receptor beta chains from a single sample sequenced in a study of T cells after posttransplantation cyclophosphamide. Cyclophosphamide on days +3 and +4 followed busulfan-fludarabine conditioning and a marrow graft. Assay used: immunoSEQ multiplex PCR; TCRdb lists only in-frame clones, some missing. The sample presents about 7,900 clones, none singletons. Sample: PBMCs, taken after an allogeneic stem cell transplant with post-transplant cyclophosphamide. These TCRs come from a male patient in his 30s who received an allogeneic stem cell transplant from an unrelated donor, was CMV-positive, and had acute and chronic GVHD. Some T cells may originate from the graft donor.

This chain links TRBV9 with TRBJ2-7, with D possibly being TRBD2 (5 bases). CDR1 and CDR2 from the germline V gene are SGDLS and YYNGEE. This CDR3 is built from 13 residues. V was cut by 3 bases and J by 6 bases, with 13 bases left in between. CDR3 protein: CASSGPGGGEQYF. CDR3 nucleotides: TGTGCCAGCAGCGGCCCCGGAGGCGGCGAGCAGTACTTC.

The sample holds many counts of this clone. The J gene is TRBJ2-3, the V gene TRBV11-2; TRBD2 matches at 10 bases. Germline V CDR1 and CDR2: SGHAT, FQNNGV. V lost 0 bases, J lost 6 bases, and 18 bases stayed unmatched. This CDR3 is 20 amino acids long. The CDR3 sequence: CASSLEVLAGALPGGDTQYF. CDR3 bases: TGTGCCAGCAGCTTAGAGGTCCTAGCGGGGGCCCTCCCGGGGGGGGATACGCAGTATTTT. Full variable domain (rest looked up from reference TRBV11-2 and TRBJ2-3): EAGVAQSPRYKIIEKRQSVAFWCNPISGHATLYWYQQILGQGPKLLIQFQNNGVVDDSQLPKDRFSAERLKGVDSTLKIQPAKLEDSAVYLCASSLEVLAGALPGGDTQYFGPGTRLTVL.

Judged by abundance, this clone is medium-sized. The rearrangement uses TRBV5-4 and TRBJ2-7; TRBD1 might be the D (6 bases). The V end lost 0 bases, the J end lost 4 bases, and 11 bases lay between the germline ends. Germline V gene lookup returns CDR1 SGHNT and CDR2 YYREEE (reference sequence). This CDR3 has 14 residues. The CDR3 DNA reads TGTGCCAGCAGCTTGGTGGGCGGACAGTACGAGCAGTACTTC. Translation: CASSLVGGQYEQYF.

This clone came up a few times. This rearrangement joins TRBV6-6 to TRBJ1-1; maybe TRBD1 (6 bases). The CDR3 sequence is 14 residues long. CDR1 and CDR2 from the germline V gene are MNHNY and SVGAGI (reference sequence). Trimming removed 6 bases from V and 4 bases from J, with 15 bases in between. The CDR3, as DNA: TGTGCCAGCAGCCCAAGGGGGGGTGTCACTGAAGCTTTCTTT. As protein: CASSPRGGVTEAFF.

This clone has at least ten counts. The rearrangement joins TRBV19 to TRBJ2-5, with 7 positions matching TRBD2. V dropped 1 base and J dropped 5; count of bases not matched to a gene: 4. The CDR3 covers 14 residues. CDR1 and CDR2 (germline): LNHDA, SQIVND (reference sequence). The CDR3 DNA sequence: TGTGCCAGTAGTATAGGGAGGGGAGGGGAGACCCAGTACTTC. Protein product: CASSIGRGGETQYF.

This clone was seen a few times. The V call is TRBV7-3, the J call TRBJ2-2; TRBD2 aligns across 9 bases. Germline loops: CDR1 SGHTA, CDR2 FQGTGA. V shed 1 base and J 7 bases; nucleotides not matched to a gene: 7. The CDR3 runs to 16 residues. Written as DNA, the CDR3 is TGTGCCAGCAGCTTAAATGGCGGGAGGGCCGGCGGGGAGCTGTTTTTT. This encodes CASSLNGGRAGGELFF.

This clone was recorded at least ten times. This chain uses TRBV7-2 with TRBJ2-2; maybe TRBD2 (7 bases). The V gene's germline CDR1 is SGHTA and CDR2 FQGNSA. The ends were cut back, 4 bases at V and 4 bases at J, with 16 bases in the middle. The CDR3 runs 16 residues. The CDR3 loop is CASSSEGGRITGELFF. The CDR3 DNA is TGTGCCAGCAGCTCTGAGGGGGGGCGGATCACCGGGGAGCTGTTTTTT.

The V and J genes are TRBV10-2 and TRBJ2-3; 10 bases agree with TRBD2. Germline V gene sequence: CDR1 WSHSY, CDR2 SAAADI. The ends lost 6 bases at V and 0 bases at J; junction bases unmatched: 24. The CDR3 has 22 amino acids. The CDR3 sequence: CASRVLRRASGGHRDSTDTQYF. In DNA, the CDR3 is TGCGCCAGCAGGGTCCTAAGGCGGGCTAGCGGGGGCCATCGAGATAGCACAGATACGCAGTATTTT.

In this sample, this clone turned up many times. The V gene is TRBV24-1, the J gene TRBJ2-3; 7 bases match TRBD1. The CDR3 runs to 14 residues. V trimming: 4 bases; J trimming: 6 bases; junction bases outside the gene matches: 6. Germline V gene sequence: CDR1 KGHDR, CDR2 SFDVKD. CDR3 sequence: CATSDRQGPDTQYF. Here the CDR3 DNA reads TGTGCCACCAGTGACCGACAGGGCCCCGATACGCAGTATTTT.

This clone has a count of ten or more. One junction end disagrees with the germline gene, perhaps due to a read error. The J gene is TRBJ2-7, the V gene TRBV4-1; D possibly corresponds to TRBD2 (5 bases). CDR1 is MGHRA and CDR2 is YSYEKL in the germline V gene. The CDR3 extends over 16 amino acids. In nucleotides, the CDR3 is TGCACCAGCAGCCGACGACGGCTAGCAGGTGACCACGAGCAGTACTTC. Encoded protein: CTSSRRRLAGDHEQYF.

This clone was picked up many times. CDR3 bases: TGCGCCAGCAGCTTGGGTAGGGGGGGAAGTGAGCCCCAGCATTTT. Protein product: CASSLGRGGSEPQHF. This chain connects TRBV5-1 to TRBJ1-5, with TRBD1 as a possible D gene (6 bases). Trimming removed 0 bases from V and 8 bases from J, with 15 bases in between. The CDR3 sequence is 15 residues long. Germline CDR1 is SGHRS and CDR2 is YFSETQ.

This clone has at least ten counts. J is TRBJ2-6 and V is TRBV7-9; no clear D. CDR1 and CDR2 (germline): SEHNR, FQNEAQ (reference sequence). The CDR3 is 14 amino acids. Trimming took 6 bases from V and 3 from J, leaving 9 bases between them. The CDR3 reads CASRRVVGANVLTF. In nucleotides, the CDR3 is TGTGCCAGCAGGCGCGTGGTTGGGGCCAACGTCCTGACTTTC.

The table lists this clone with many counts. The rearrangement uses TRBV27 and TRBJ1-2; 7 bases agree with TRBD1. Losses at the gene ends were 2 bases for V and 8 bases for J; bases not matched to a gene: 11. The germline CDR1 and CDR2 sequences are MNHEY and SMNVEV (reference sequence). This CDR3 region has 15 residues. The CDR3 is CASSLGSGTAGGYTF. In nucleotides, the CDR3 is TGTGCCAGCAGTTTAGGCTCCGGGACAGCCGGGGGCTACACCTTC.

This clone is categorized as medium-sized. V is TRBV30 and J is TRBJ1-2; 7 bases match TRBD1. The germline V gene has CDR1 GTSNPN and CDR2 SVGIG (reference sequence). With 5 bases clipped from V and 2 bases from J, the junction kept 5 bases outside the gene matches. This CDR3 spans 13 amino acids. The CDR3 here is CAWGGQLNYGYTF. DNA for the CDR3: TGTGCCTGGGGGGGACAGTTGAACTATGGCTACACCTTC.